This TCR beta chain was profiled in a study of cytomegalovirus exposure and HLA in healthy donors. General study points: Immune exposure data for these donors was limited to CMV serostatus.

Vbeta (60) and Jbeta (13) primers were used in the PCR. This table comes from immunoSEQ multiplex PCR, and its TCRdb copy is limited to in-frame clones, with some not included. The repertoire consists of around 190,000 clones, with around 87% occurring once and the leading ten covering roughly 0.98%. V shed 4 bases and J 8 bases; nucleotides not matched to a gene: 9. Germline CDR1 reads MDHEN; CDR2 reads SYDVKM. The CDR3 contains 15 residues. On this clone: Its antigen is unidentified.

The clonotype originates from a boy aged 2 to 10 in good health and CMV-seronegative. The sequencing input was PBMCs. The chain combines TRBV28 with TRBJ2-1; the match to TRBD2 covers 9 bases. Written as DNA, the CDR3 is TGTGCCAGCAGTTCACCGGGACTAGCCCTCGATGAGCAGTTCTTC. Translation: CASSSPGLALDEQFF. The entire variable domain, with the rest obtained from reference TRBV28 and TRBJ2-1, is as follows: DVKVTQSSRYLVKRTGEKVFLECVQDMDHENMFWYRQDPGLGLRLIYFSYDVKMKEKGDIPEGYSVSREKKERFSLILESASTNQTSMYLCASSSPGLALDEQFFGPGTRLTVL.